The text below deals with one T cell receptor beta chain. Its antigen is still unknown. The PCR was carried out with 60 Vbeta primers and 13 Jbeta primers. Produced via immunoSEQ multiplex PCR; TCRdb's table is partial and in-frame only. The sample includes under 150,000 clones, roughly 85% of them seen just once. This sample stems from a study of cytomegalovirus exposure and HLA in healthy donors. Findings and caveats of the study: In a later analysis, V- and J-gene trimming of beta chains associated with a DCLRE1C missense variant, replicated independently. Most subjects had HLA-A and HLA-B alleles reportedly predicted accurately by TCR beta sequences. The study assumed roughly uniform donor sequencing depth for presence/absence analyses.

The CDR3 is made up of 14 amino acids. Germline CDR1 reads SGHNT; CDR2 reads YENEEA. V gave up 4 bases and J gave up 5 bases; unmatched junction bases: 5. This sequence was found in a man between 40 and 49 years old in good health and CMV-seronegative. The chain has TRBV11-3 and TRBJ2-5; TRBD1 matches at 9 bases. Material for sequencing was PBMCs. CDR3 sequence reads: CASSSGQGDETQYF. The CDR3 DNA follows: TGTGCCAGCAGCTCGGGACAGGGAGACGAGACCCAGTACTTC.